The next 32 T cell receptor beta chains were all read from a single sample in a study of OX40 agonist ivuxolimab in advanced cancers. Only in-frame clones appear in the TCRdb table, and some are missing; sequencing was by immunoSEQ multiplex PCR. The sample includes 60,000 to 70,000 clones, 87% of them seen just once. Sample: CD4+ or CD8+ T cells sorted from blood, taken in a trial of the OX40 agonist ivuxolimab. The receptors come from an adult with an advanced solid tumor such as melanoma, head and neck, liver or kidney cancer.

This clone has a handful of counts. The rearrangement joins TRBV19 to TRBJ2-3; TRBD2 matches 8 bases. The CDR3 covers 17 residues. Looked up from germline, CDR1 is LNHDA and CDR2 is SQIVND (reference sequence). The ends lost 7 bases at V and 6 bases at J; junction bases unmatched: 18. CDR3 residues: CASTNRGGSGFGDTQYF. CDR3 sequence (DNA): TGTGCCAGTACCAACCGGGGGGGTAGCGGATTCGGGGATACGCAGTATTTT.

The chain joins TRBV19 to TRBJ2-7; D is perhaps TRBD2 (6 bases). The CDR3 runs 15 residues. Trimming took 3 bases from V and 1 from J, leaving 13 bases between them. CDR1 and CDR2 from the germline V gene are LNHDA and SQIVND (reference sequence). This CDR3 reads CASSIGRQASYEQYF. As DNA, the CDR3 is TGTGCCAGTAGTATTGGGAGGCAGGCGTCCTACGAGCAGTACTTC.

This rearrangement joins TRBV4-3 to TRBJ2-7; no definite D call. Germline V CDR1 and CDR2: LGHNA, YSLEER. The CDR3 sequence is 13 residues long. V lost 0 bases, J lost 4 bases, and 7 bases lay in between. The CDR3 nucleotides read TGCGCCAGCAGCCAAGAATACAGATACGAGCAGTACTTC. Translation: CASSQEYRYEQYF.

The rearrangement links TRBV6-5 to TRBJ1-2; weak D call: TRBD1 (5 bases). Germline V gene lookup returns CDR1 MNHEY and CDR2 SVGAGI. V dropped 9 bases and J dropped 5 bases, with 22 bases sitting between them. This CDR3 comprises 15 residues. In DNA form, the CDR3 reads TGTGCCAGTACCCGGGACGCCTTAAGGGCATATGGCTACACCTTC. Amino acid sequence: CASTRDALRAYGYTF.

The gene calls are TRBV7-3 and TRBJ2-2, with TRBD1 as a possible D gene (6 bases). Germline V gives CDR1 SGHTA, CDR2 FQGTGA. The CDR3 has 14 amino acids. V lost 3 bases to trimming and J lost 4 bases, with 9 bases between them. The CDR3 reads CASSFTGTTGELFF. The CDR3 nucleotides are TGTGCCAGCAGCTTTACAGGGACCACCGGGGAGCTGTTTTTT.

The J gene is TRBJ2-1, the V gene TRBV27, with TRBD2 identical over 14 bases. The junction had 11 bases not matched to a gene; V was cut back by 6 bases and J by 7 bases. Germline assignment: CDR1 MNHEY and CDR2 SMNVEV (reference sequence). This CDR3 has 17 amino acids. The CDR3 loop reads CASSPSGLAGARNEQFF. The CDR3 DNA reads TGTGCCAGCAGCCCCTCGGGACTAGCGGGAGCCAGAAATGAGCAGTTCTTC.

The rearrangement uses TRBV7-3 and TRBJ1-5, with 7 bases fitting TRBD1. Germline loops: CDR1 SGHTA, CDR2 FQGTGA. This CDR3 region has 13 residues. V gave up 5 bases and J gave up 5 bases; unmatched junction bases: 3. This chain's CDR3 is CASSIQGDQPQHF. The CDR3, as DNA: TGTGCCAGCAGCATCCAGGGGGATCAGCCCCAGCATTTT.

This clone has only a few counts. The V call is TRBV19, the J call TRBJ1-1; D not certain. CDR1 is LNHDA and CDR2 is SQIVND in the germline V gene (reference sequence). Trimming shortened V by 6 bases and J by 1 base, and 12 bases separated the two germline ends. CDR3 length equals 14 residues. Here the CDR3 reads CASRLTPKNTEAFF. In DNA form, the CDR3 reads TGTGCCAGTAGGCTGACACCGAAGAACACTGAAGCTTTCTTT.

This clone was seen once. The genes are TRBV6-6 and TRBJ2-3; D call uncertain. V lost 11 bases, J lost 0 bases, and 15 bases lay in between. This CDR3 contains 14 residues. CDR1 and CDR2 from the germline V gene are MNHNY and SVGAGI (reference sequence). Here the CDR3 reads CAGAPRTSTDTQYF. The CDR3 bases are TGTGCCGGCGCGCCCCGAACTAGCACAGATACGCAGTATTTT.

V usage is TRBV7-9 and J usage is TRBJ1-3; TRBD1 is a possible D gene (5 bases). The CDR3 totals 15 residues. Germline V CDR1 and CDR2: SEHNR, FQNEAQ (reference sequence). Between the trimmed V and J ends, which lost 5 bases and 7 bases, there was a span of 18 bases. The CDR3: CASSHDSNWRNTIYF. DNA of the CDR3: TGTGCCAGCAGCCACGACAGTAACTGGAGGAACACCATATATTTT.

Only one count was recorded for this clone. CDR3 DNA sequence: TGCAGCGTTGAATTCCAGGGGTGGGAGCAGTACTTC. It specifies CSVEFQGWEQYF. This chain uses TRBV29-1 with TRBJ2-7; D possibly corresponds to TRBD1 (6 bases). Germline lookup yields CDR1 SQVTM and CDR2 ANQGSEA. Trimming stripped 2 bases from V and 7 bases from J, with 12 bases between. The CDR3 spans 12 residues.

The gene calls are TRBV11-2 and TRBJ2-7; a possible D gene is TRBD2 (5 bases). Germline values: CDR1 SGHAT, CDR2 FQNNGV. The CDR3 extends over 14 amino acids. V lost 0 bases to trimming and J lost 6 bases, with 12 bases between them. CDR3 DNA: TGTGCCAGCAGCTTAGAATTCATGGGGAGCGAGCAGTACTTC. Protein product: CASSLEFMGSEQYF.

This rearrangement joins TRBV11-3 to TRBJ2-1; 8 bases are shared with TRBD2. CDR1 is SGHNT, CDR2 YENEEA, per germline. The CDR3 is made up of 14 amino acids. Trimming at V came to 7 bases and at J to 5 bases, leaving 7 bases not matched to a gene. CDR3 protein: CASTLLAGNNEQFF. The CDR3, as DNA: TGTGCCAGCACCTTGTTAGCGGGGAACAATGAGCAGTTCTTC.

The chain joins TRBV7-2 to TRBJ2-3; 8 bases line up with TRBD1. J gave up 0 bases and V 5 bases, and 7 bases lay outside the gene matches. CDR3 length equals 16 residues. The germline V gene encodes CDR1 SGHTA and CDR2 FQGNSA. The CDR3 reads CASSPSGGLSTDTQYF. DNA of the CDR3: TGTGCCAGCAGCCCCTCAGGGGGCTTAAGCACAGATACGCAGTATTTT.

V and J are TRBV29-1 and TRBJ2-7, with D possibly TRBD2 on 6 matching bases. This CDR3 region has 13 residues. The germline gives CDR1 SQVTM, CDR2 ANQGSEA. V was pared by 0 bases and J by 12 bases, with 18 bases between. In DNA, the CDR3 is TGCAGCGTTGAAGAGAGGAGGGGCCTGGGGCCGTACTTC. This encodes CSVEERRGLGPYF.

The J gene is TRBJ2-1, the V gene TRBV6-5, with D uncertain. The CDR3 covers 11 residues. Trimming cost V 6 bases and J 4 bases, with 4 bases left between them. The germline CDR1 and CDR2 sequences are MNHEY and SVGAGI. CDR3 in amino acids: CASREYNEQFF. The CDR3 nucleotides read TGTGCCAGCAGGGAATACAATGAGCAGTTCTTC.

The chain carries TRBV13 and TRBJ2-7, with D maybe TRBD1 (6 bases). Trimming stripped 2 bases from V and 3 bases from J, with 11 bases between. The germline V gene has CDR1 PRHDT and CDR2 FYEKMQ (reference sequence). The CDR3 consists of 14 residues. The CDR3 sequence is CASSLQGRVYEQYF. The DNA for the CDR3 is TGTGCCAGCAGCTTACAGGGGCGCGTCTACGAGCAGTACTTC.

V gene TRBV28 combines with J gene TRBJ1-1, with D uncertain. CDR3 size: 11 residues. Trimming stripped 5 bases from V and 7 bases from J, with 8 bases between. The germline V gene has CDR1 MDHEN and CDR2 SYDVKM. The CDR3 here is CASSKYNEAFF. DNA for the CDR3: TGTGCCAGCAGTAAGTACAATGAAGCTTTCTTT. Variable domain in full (rest from reference TRBV28 and TRBJ1-1): DVKVTQSSRYLVKRTGEKVFLECVQDMDHENMFWYRQDPGLGLRLIYFSYDVKMKEKGDIPEGYSVSREKKERFSLILESASTNQTSMYLCASSKYNEAFFGQGTRLTVV.

The chain combines TRBV5-1 with TRBJ1-3; D not resolved. Per germline, CDR1 SGHRS and CDR2 YFSETQ. Trimming stripped 4 bases from V and 4 bases from J, with 3 bases between. There are 11 residues in the CDR3. The CDR3 coding sequence is TGCGCCAGCAGCGAGGGAAACACCATATATTTT. Protein sequence: CASSEGNTIYF.

This sequence joins TRBV19 and TRBJ2-1; no clear D. Germline-derived CDR1 and CDR2 are LNHDA and SQIVND (reference sequence). Between the trimmed V and J ends, which lost 3 bases and 0 bases, there was a span of 12 bases. This CDR3 is built from 16 residues. The CDR3, as DNA: TGTGCCAGTAGTATCCCTACGGCCCTCTCCTACAATGAGCAGTTCTTC. As protein: CASSIPTALSYNEQFF. The full variable domain, with the rest looked up from reference TRBV19 and TRBJ2-1, is DGGITQSPKYLFRKEGQNVTLSCEQNLNHDAMYWYRQDPGQGLRLIYYSQIVNDFQKGDIAEGYSVSREKKESFPLTVTSAQKNPTAFYLCASSIPTALSYNEQFFGPGTRLTVL.

The rearrangement uses TRBV18 and TRBJ2-1; D is undetermined. The V gene's germline CDR1 is KGHSH and CDR2 LQKENI. This CDR3 is 13 amino acids long. Trimming took 2 bases from V and 4 from J, leaving 6 bases between them. The CDR3 loop is CASSPRVYNEQFF. CDR3 DNA: TGTGCCAGCTCACCAAGAGTTTACAATGAGCAGTTCTTC. The full variable domain, completed using reference TRBV18 and TRBJ2-1, is NAGVMQNPRHLVRRRGQEARLRCSPMKGHSHVYWYRQLPEEGLKFMVYLQKENIIDESGMPKERFSAEFPKEGPSILRIQQVVRGDSAAYFCASSPRVYNEQFFGPGTRLTVL.

The V gene is TRBV27, the J gene TRBJ1-2; a weak D match, TRBD1 (5 bases). The V gene lost 8 bases and the J gene lost 4 bases, with 20 bases spanning the gap. Germline assignment: CDR1 MNHEY and CDR2 SMNVEV (reference sequence). The length of the CDR3 is 15 residues. For the CDR3, the DNA is TGTGCCAGCCGCCAACCGGGACTCTCCCCCTATGGCTACACCTTC. This encodes CASRQPGLSPYGYTF.

The chain couples TRBV9 to TRBJ1-2; D call uncertain. CDR1 and CDR2 from the germline V gene are SGDLS and YYNGEE. The germline V and J ends were trimmed by 0 bases and 3 bases, with 9 bases remaining between them. CDR3 length: 14 amino acids. In DNA, the CDR3 is TGTGCCAGCAGCGTAGATGGGAGGGACTATGGCTACACCTTC. Its translation: CASSVDGRDYGYTF.

The J gene is TRBJ2-7, the V gene TRBV29-1; 10 bases fit TRBD1. The CDR3 is 13 amino acids. In germline, CDR1 is SQVTM, CDR2 ANQGSEA. Losses at the gene ends were 4 bases for V and 6 bases for J; bases not matched to a gene: 6. CDR3 bases: TGCAGCGTTGCTGACAGGGGGCGAGCCGAGCAGTACTTC. The encoded protein is CSVADRGRAEQYF.

The genes are TRBV27 and TRBJ2-2; 7 nucleotides agree with TRBD1. V dropped 5 bases and J dropped 0; count of bases not matched to a gene: 3. CDR3 length equals 15 residues. Germline-derived CDR1 and CDR2 are MNHEY and SMNVEV (reference sequence). The CDR3 loop is CASSPDRTNTGELFF. CDR3 bases: TGTGCCAGCAGTCCGGACAGGACGAACACCGGGGAGCTGTTTTTT.

V and J are TRBV30 and TRBJ1-3; D perhaps matches TRBD1 (5 bases). The V and J ends lost 4 bases and 3 bases respectively, with 7 bases between them. Germline values: CDR1 GTSNPN, CDR2 SVGIG (reference sequence). The CDR3 contains 12 residues. The CDR3 nucleotides read TGTGCCTGGAAGGGACTTGGAAACACCATATATTTT. This sequence encodes CAWKGLGNTIYF.

The chain is built from TRBV28 and TRBJ2-7; 7 bases are a match to TRBD2. J lost 0 bases, V lost 0 bases, and 8 bases had no gene match. Germline V CDR1 and CDR2: MDHEN, SYDVKM. This CDR3 comprises 17 residues. DNA of the CDR3: TGTGCCAGCAGTTTATGGGAGGGCGGGAGTCCCTCCTACGAGCAGTACTTC. It yields the protein CASSLWEGGSPSYEQYF.

The chain has TRBV28 and TRBJ2-1; 9 nucleotides align to TRBD1. The CDR3 is made up of 14 amino acids. Germline CDR1 is MDHEN and CDR2 is SYDVKM. With 6 bases clipped from V and 6 bases from J, the junction kept 6 bases outside the gene matches. The CDR3 sequence: CASREQGAGNEQFF. In nucleotides, the CDR3 is TGTGCCAGCAGGGAACAGGGGGCAGGCAATGAGCAGTTCTTC.

The rearrangement links TRBV4-1 to TRBJ2-2, with 9 bases that match TRBD1. The CDR3 extends over 17 amino acids. V lost 5 bases and J lost 5; bases outside the gene matches: 12. The germline V gene encodes CDR1 MGHRA and CDR2 YSYEKL. The DNA of the CDR3 is TGCGCCAGCAGCAGCCTGCCGGGACAGGGTACAACCGGGGAGCTGTTTTTT. As protein: CASSSLPGQGTTGELFF.

This clone was found once. V is TRBV7-9 and J is TRBJ2-3; 8 positions match TRBD1. Germline trimming cut 1 base from V and 8 bases from J; bases unmatched to any gene: 8. The CDR3 is made up of 15 amino acids. CDR1 and CDR2 from the germline V gene are SEHNR and FQNEAQ (reference sequence). CDR3 nucleotide sequence: TGTGCCAGCAGCTTAGTCGGGACAGGACCAAGTACGCAGTATTTT. Its translation is CASSLVGTGPSTQYF.

The rearrangement links TRBV30 to TRBJ1-2; possibly TRBD1 for D (5 bases). This CDR3 has 13 amino acids. The V end lost 1 base, the J end lost 8 bases, and 14 bases lay between the germline ends. CDR1 and CDR2 from the germline V gene are GTSNPN and SVGIG (reference sequence). CDR3 in DNA: TGTGCCTGGAGTGAAAGGACACCGGGAGGCTACACCTTC. Translation gives CAWSERTPGGYTF.

This chain links TRBV6-1 with TRBJ2-1; the match to TRBD2 covers 8 bases. Losses at the gene ends were 4 bases for V and 5 bases for J; bases not matched to a gene: 13. CDR3 size: 17 residues. Germline-derived CDR1 and CDR2 are MNHNS and SASEGT. This chain's CDR3 is CASSVPRASGFNNEQFF. CDR3 DNA: TGTGCCAGCAGTGTCCCCCGGGCTAGCGGGTTTAACAATGAGCAGTTCTTC.